The clone carrying this T cell receptor beta chain was found once. The data are from a study of blood T cell repertoires in COVID-19. Whole-study context: Samples came from the United States, Italy and Spain, spanning acute and convalescent COVID-19. Nucleic acid was either cDNA or gDNA, and it came from T cells, B-cell-depleted T cells, or PBMCs.

V lost 6 bases, J lost 6 bases, and 4 bases stayed unmatched. The CDR3 totals 14 residues. The V gene's germline CDR1 is SNHLY and CDR2 FYNNEI. In the source study's methods: The assay estimated nucleated cells by amplifying reference gene primers. The protocol was immunoSEQ multiplex PCR, while the TCRdb copy is restricted to in-frame clones and leaves out a portion. Clone size and the V and J calls come from that table; the DNA yielded D and trimming. The sample lists 95,000 to 120,000 clones; around 83% were seen once. This chain joins TRBV2 and TRBJ1-6; 8 bases align to TRBD1. Sequenced: peripheral blood. This TCR derives from a man aged 40-49 years with acute or convalescent COVID-19. The CDR3 region has the DNA TGTGCCAGCAGGGAACAGGGGGGTAATTCACCCCTCCACTTT. Its translation is CASREQGGNSPLHF.